These 4 T cell receptor beta chains originate from one sample sequenced in a study of technical replicates of blood from a few donors. Data came from immunoSEQ multiplex PCR; TCRdb stores just in-frame clones and leaves some out. Among under 85,000 clones, roughly 94% were seen once, and the ten largest hold 0.2% to 0.3%. The source material was T cells isolated from PBMCs. Source of these receptors: a human donor in good health.

This clone has just one count. The rearrangement uses TRBV2 and TRBJ2-1; 12 nucleotides align to TRBD2. Germline V gives CDR1 SNHLY, CDR2 FYNNEI. CDR3 length equals 15 residues. V dropped 1 base and J dropped 7; count of bases not matched to a gene: 2. CDR3 sequence (DNA): TGTGCCAGCAGTGAAGAGACTAGCGGGAGTAATGAGCAGTTCTTC. Translated, it gives CASSEETSGSNEQFF.

The V call is TRBV11-2, the J call TRBJ1-4, with 11 bases fitting TRBD1. V gave up 1 base and J gave up 7 bases; unmatched junction bases: 2. The CDR3 consists of 15 residues. Germline values: CDR1 SGHAT, CDR2 FQNNGV. In nucleotides, the CDR3 is TGTGCCAGCAGCTTAGCCGGGACAGGGGGTGAAAAACTGTTTTTT. This codes for CASSLAGTGGEKLFF.

The J gene is TRBJ2-7, the V gene TRBV5-5, with D maybe TRBD1 (6 bases). CDR1 SGHKS and CDR2 YYEKEE come from the germline V gene (reference sequence). The CDR3 spans 13 residues. Between the trimmed V and J ends, which lost 4 bases and 6 bases, there was a span of 14 bases. CDR3 region: CASSLLIGGEQYF. The CDR3 coding sequence is TGTGCCAGCAGCCTTTTGATAGGGGGCGAGCAGTACTTC.

This clone showed up just once. The chain employs TRBV9 and TRBJ2-3; the D gene is possibly TRBD2 (6 bases). Germline-derived CDR1 and CDR2 are SGDLS and YYNGEE. CDR3 size: 16 residues. V was clipped by 0 bases and J by 0 bases, with 11 bases between them. CDR3 loop: CASSVGPGLSTDTQYF. Written as DNA, the CDR3 is TGTGCCAGCAGCGTAGGTCCGGGACTTAGCACAGATACGCAGTATTTT. Variable domain in full (rest from reference TRBV9 and TRBJ2-3): DSGVTQTPKHLITATGQRVTLRCSPRSGDLSVYWYQQSLDQGLQFLIQYYNGEERAKGNILERFSAQQFPDLHSELNLSSLELGDSALYFCASSVGPGLSTDTQYFGPGTRLTVL.